The present TCR beta chain was sequenced within a study of early T cells in non-severe SARS-CoV-2 infection. Study overall: Bulk RNA from unsorted whole blood was sequenced; chains were unpaired.

Separate cDNA molecules each had unique molecular identifiers attached to them. TCRdb re-called the 5' RACE reads through MiXCR, storing one row per CDR3 protein. The table has about 80,000 distinct CDR3 sequences, 5.5% to 7.5% seen once. In this sample, this clonotype turned up many times. The source material was whole blood. The source of this sequence is an adult who was a healthcare worker with PCR-confirmed SARS-CoV-2 infection or an uninfected control (not recorded which).

CDR3 in DNA: TGTGCCAGCAGCCAAGTCGGTGGTGCAACTAATGAAAAACTGTTTTTT. It encodes CASSQVGGATNEKLFF. The chain employs TRBV3-1 and TRBJ1-4; D uncertain. The V end was cut by 1 base, the J end by 0 bases, with 9 bases between. This CDR3 comprises 16 residues. The germline V gene encodes CDR1 LGHDT and CDR2 YNNKEL (reference sequence).